This record covers a single T cell receptor beta chain. Its antigen is currently unknown. This entry is derived from a study of T cell repertoires in cytomegalovirus infection. TCRdb reprocessed the reads via MiXCR and lists one record per CDR3 protein. Of some 920,000 distinct CDR3 sequences in the sample, more than 25% are singletons; the top ten hold around 15%. Study results and limitations: Frequencies of public TCR beta families were cumulated, and this identified carriers of CMV plus the relevant HLA.

CDR3 length equals 12 residues. Per germline, CDR1 SEHNR and CDR2 FQNEAQ (reference sequence). Trimming took off 5 bases at V and 6 bases at J, with 8 bases between the two ends. This TCR derives from a human donor in good health (CMV status not recorded). Some clones in this sample may be carry-over from other donors' samples. Sequenced material: cultured CD8+ T cells from PBMCs, taken from culture after CMV antigen stimulation. This chain links TRBV7-9 with TRBJ2-1, with a tentative D call TRBD1 (6 bases). CDR3 region: CASSEQGNEQFF. The CDR3 nucleotides are TGTGCCAGCAGCGAACAGGGCAATGAGCAGTTCTTC.